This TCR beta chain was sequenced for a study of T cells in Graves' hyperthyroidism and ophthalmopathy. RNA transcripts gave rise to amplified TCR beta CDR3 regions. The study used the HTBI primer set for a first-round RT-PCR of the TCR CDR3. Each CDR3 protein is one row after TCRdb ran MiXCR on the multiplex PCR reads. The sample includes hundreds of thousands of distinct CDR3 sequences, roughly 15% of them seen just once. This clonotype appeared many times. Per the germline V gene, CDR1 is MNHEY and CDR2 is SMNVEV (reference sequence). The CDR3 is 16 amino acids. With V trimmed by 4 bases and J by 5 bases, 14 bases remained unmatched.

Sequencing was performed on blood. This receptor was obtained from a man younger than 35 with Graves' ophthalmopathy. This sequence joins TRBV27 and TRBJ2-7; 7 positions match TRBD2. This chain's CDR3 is CASSSGNPGLSDEQYF. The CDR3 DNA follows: TGTGCCAGCAGTTCTGGAAACCCGGGACTAAGCGACGAGCAGTACTTC.